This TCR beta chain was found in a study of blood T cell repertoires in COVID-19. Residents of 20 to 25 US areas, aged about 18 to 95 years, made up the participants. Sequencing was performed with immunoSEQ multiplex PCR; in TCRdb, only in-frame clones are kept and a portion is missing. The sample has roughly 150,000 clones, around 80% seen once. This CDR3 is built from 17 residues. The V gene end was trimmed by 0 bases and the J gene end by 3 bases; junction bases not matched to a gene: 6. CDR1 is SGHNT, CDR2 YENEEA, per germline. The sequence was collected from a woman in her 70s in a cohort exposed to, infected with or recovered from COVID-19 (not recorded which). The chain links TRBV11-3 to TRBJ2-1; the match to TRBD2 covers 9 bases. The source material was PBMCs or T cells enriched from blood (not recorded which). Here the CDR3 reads CASSLERASGIYNEQFF. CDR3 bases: TGTGCCAGCAGCTTAGAACGGGCTAGCGGGATCTACAATGAGCAGTTCTTC.